This T cell receptor (delta chain) is from a study of DNA immune sequencing with unique molecular identifiers (dated by TCRdb to about 2020). About the full investigation: Immunomagnetic cell separation was used to enrich gammadelta T cells from buffy coats, and the genomic DNA of the enriched gammadelta T cells was then sequenced. The method was validated on synthetic reference molecules and on blood samples from healthy individuals. The study developed and validated an ultrasensitive DNA-based TRD repertoire sequencing method using PCR-introduced unique molecular identifiers. To compare enriched with non-enriched material, 85 to 100 ng of enriched gammadelta T-cell DNA and 1 ug of non-enriched PBMC DNA were sequenced. Here is what the overall study found, with its caveats: More out-of-frame TRD sequences were observed in non-enriched samples, likely arising from partial or unproductive rearrangements in alphabeta T cells. The primer-based approach cannot detect novel TRD sequences that are not targeted by the primers.

There are a few counts of this clone. No cognate antigen has been identified for it. This likely stems from a read error, as it lies one base from a far larger clone. Other DNA sequences in this sample translate to the same CDR3. Library generation was performed with multiplex PCR. A 32-plex assay with primers for all 8 TRDV and 4 TRDJ genes covering the CDR3 was used to amplify genomic DNA. During 3 cycles of barcoding PCR, a 12-nucleotide UMI was attached, and a second PCR using Illumina adapter primers followed. Libraries were purified with AMPure XP beads and quality-checked on a Fragment Analyzer with the HS NGS Fragment kit. Sequencing used an Illumina MiniSeq mid-output kit with around 21% PhiX and 150 cycles of paired-end reads. In the authors' own workflow: MIGEC version 1.2.9 was used to process the reads, grouping reads by UMI and building error-corrected consensus sequences. For post-processing, modified scripts from VDJtools version 1.2.1 were used together with the tcR R package. TCRdb recomputed clones from the public reads with CATT; identical DNA rows were then combined. These V and J calls rely on TCRdb rather than the paper's analysis. The sample records fewer than 350 delta-chain clones, around 16% of which are singletons. Roughly 57% of the sample is taken by the ten largest.

The CDR3, from cysteine to phenylalanine, totals 19 residues. The kept DNA is CDR3 alone, 57 bases in frame from the first base. The germline V gene gives CDR1 as GEAIGNYY and CDR2 as EKD. Here the chain combines TRDV2 and TRDJ1, and TRDD3 matches 8 of the central bases. The sequenced sample was buffy coat blood. This TCR derives from a human donor in good health. CDR3 sequence: CACDTRGNWGSPYTDKLIF. Read as DNA, the sequence is TGTGCCTGTGACACCAGAGGTAACTGGGGGTCACCTTACACCGACAAACTCATCTTT.